This TCR beta chain was captured in a study of OX40 agonist ivuxolimab in advanced cancers. On the study more broadly: Dose-escalation cases comprised hepatocellular carcinoma, melanoma, renal cell or head and neck cancer.

Sequencing was performed with immunoSEQ multiplex PCR; in TCRdb, only in-frame clones are kept and a portion is missing. The sample has 69,000 or so clones, more than 70% seen once; the top ten hold 0.5% to 0.6%. The CDR3 runs 14 residues. Trimming shortened V by 1 base and J by 5 bases, and 12 bases separated the two germline ends. From germline, CDR1 is SGHDT and CDR2 YYEEEE. The chain uses TRBV5-6 and TRBJ2-5, with D possibly TRBD1 on 6 matching bases. This clonotype was sampled from an adult with an advanced solid tumor such as melanoma, head and neck, liver or kidney cancer. This sample comprised CD4+ or CD8+ T cells sorted from blood, obtained in a trial of the OX40 agonist ivuxolimab. The CDR3 bases are TGTGCCAGCAGCTTGAAAGGGGGTGGGGAGACCCAGTACTTC. Encoded protein: CASSLKGGGETQYF. Looking up the rest from reference TRBV5-6 and TRBJ2-5 gives the full variable domain: DAGVTQSPTHLIKTRGQQVTLRCSPKSGHDTVSWYQQALGQGPQFIFQYYEEEERQRGNFPDRFSGHQFPNYSSELNVNALLLGDSALYLCASSLKGGGETQYFGPGTRLLVL.